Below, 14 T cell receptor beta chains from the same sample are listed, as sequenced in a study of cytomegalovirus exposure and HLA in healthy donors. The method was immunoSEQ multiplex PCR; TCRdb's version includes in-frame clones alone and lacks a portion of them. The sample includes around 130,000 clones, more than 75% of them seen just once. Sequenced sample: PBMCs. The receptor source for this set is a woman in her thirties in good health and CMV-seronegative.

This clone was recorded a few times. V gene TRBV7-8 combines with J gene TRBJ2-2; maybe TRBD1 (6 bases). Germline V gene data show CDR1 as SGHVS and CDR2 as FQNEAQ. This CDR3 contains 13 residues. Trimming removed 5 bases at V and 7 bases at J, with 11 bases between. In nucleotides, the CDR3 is TGTGCCAGCAGCCCCGGGACAAGCGGGGAGCTGTTTTTT. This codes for CASSPGTSGELFF.

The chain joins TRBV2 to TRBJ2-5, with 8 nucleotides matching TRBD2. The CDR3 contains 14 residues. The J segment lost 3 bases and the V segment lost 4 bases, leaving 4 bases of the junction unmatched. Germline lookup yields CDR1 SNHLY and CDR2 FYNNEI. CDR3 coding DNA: TGTGCCAGCAGTGCGATAGCGGGGAAAGAGACCCAGTACTTC. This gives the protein CASSAIAGKETQYF.

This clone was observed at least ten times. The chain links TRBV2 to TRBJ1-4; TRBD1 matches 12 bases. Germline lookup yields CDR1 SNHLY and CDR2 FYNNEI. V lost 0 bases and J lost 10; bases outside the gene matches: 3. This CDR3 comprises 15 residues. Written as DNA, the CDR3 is TGTGCCAGCAGTGAAGCGGGGACAGGGGGCGGAAAACTGTTTTTT. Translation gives CASSEAGTGGGKLFF.

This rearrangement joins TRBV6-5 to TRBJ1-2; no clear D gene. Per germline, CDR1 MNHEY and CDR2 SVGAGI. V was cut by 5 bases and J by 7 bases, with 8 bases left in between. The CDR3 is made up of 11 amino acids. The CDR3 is CASSEAVGYTF. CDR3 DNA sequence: TGTGCCAGCAGTGAAGCCGTTGGCTACACCTTC.

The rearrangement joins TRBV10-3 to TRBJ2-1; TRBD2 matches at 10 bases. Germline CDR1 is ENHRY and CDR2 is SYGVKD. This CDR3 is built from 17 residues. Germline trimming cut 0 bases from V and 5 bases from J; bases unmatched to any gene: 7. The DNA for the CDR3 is TGTGCCATCAGTGAGTCCGGGAGCGGGGGGGAAAACAATGAGCAGTTCTTC. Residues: CAISESGSGGENNEQFF.

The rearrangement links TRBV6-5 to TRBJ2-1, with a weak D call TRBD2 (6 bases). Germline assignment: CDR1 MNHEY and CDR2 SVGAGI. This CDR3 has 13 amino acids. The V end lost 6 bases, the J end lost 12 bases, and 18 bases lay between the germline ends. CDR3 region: CASSQGLSRGQFF. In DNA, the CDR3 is TGTGCCAGCAGCCAGGGACTTTCCAGAGGGCAGTTCTTC.

This CDR3 reads CASSESRQGAGGELFF. CDR3 nucleotide sequence: TGTGCCAGCAGTGAATCGCGCCAGGGGGCAGGCGGGGAGCTGTTTTTT. The V and J genes are TRBV25-1 and TRBJ2-2; TRBD1 matches at 8 bases. The CDR3 consists of 16 residues. The trim removed 1 base at V and 7 bases at J, leaving 8 bases unmatched. The germline gives CDR1 MGHDK, CDR2 SYGVNS.

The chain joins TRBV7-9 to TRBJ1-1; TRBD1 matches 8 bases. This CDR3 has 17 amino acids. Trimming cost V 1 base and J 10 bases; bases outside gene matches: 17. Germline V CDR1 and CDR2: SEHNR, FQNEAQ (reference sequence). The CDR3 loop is CASSLDGQRDRSIGAFF. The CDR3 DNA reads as TGTGCCAGCAGCTTAGATGGTCAAAGGGACAGGTCTATTGGAGCTTTCTTT.

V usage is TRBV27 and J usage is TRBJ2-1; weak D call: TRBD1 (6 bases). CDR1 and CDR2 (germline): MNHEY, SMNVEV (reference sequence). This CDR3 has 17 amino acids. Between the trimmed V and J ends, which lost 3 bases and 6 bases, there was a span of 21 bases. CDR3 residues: CASSLLTGGSVLNEQFF. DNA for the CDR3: TGTGCCAGCAGTTTGTTGACAGGCGGTTCAGTACTCAATGAGCAGTTCTTC.

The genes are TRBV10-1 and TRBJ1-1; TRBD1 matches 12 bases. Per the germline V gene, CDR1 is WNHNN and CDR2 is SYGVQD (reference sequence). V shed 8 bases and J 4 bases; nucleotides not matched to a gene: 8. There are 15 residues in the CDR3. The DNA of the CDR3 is TGCGCCAGCGGGGGGGACAGGGGGCCGGTCACTGAAGCTTTCTTT. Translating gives CASGGDRGPVTEAFF.

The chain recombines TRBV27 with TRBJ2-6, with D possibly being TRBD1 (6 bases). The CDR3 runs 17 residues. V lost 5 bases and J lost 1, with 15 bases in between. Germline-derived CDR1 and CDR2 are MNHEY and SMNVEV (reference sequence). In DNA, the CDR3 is TGTGCCAGCAGTCTCTCGCCAGGGGTGTCTGGGGCCAACGTCCTGACTTTC. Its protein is CASSLSPGVSGANVLTF.

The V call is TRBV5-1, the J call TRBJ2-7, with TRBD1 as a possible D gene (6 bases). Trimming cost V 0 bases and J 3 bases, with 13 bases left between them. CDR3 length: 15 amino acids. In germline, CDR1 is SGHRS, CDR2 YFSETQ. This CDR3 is CASSLGDTPIYEQYF. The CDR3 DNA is TGCGCCAGCAGCTTGGGGGACACCCCCATCTACGAGCAGTACTTC.

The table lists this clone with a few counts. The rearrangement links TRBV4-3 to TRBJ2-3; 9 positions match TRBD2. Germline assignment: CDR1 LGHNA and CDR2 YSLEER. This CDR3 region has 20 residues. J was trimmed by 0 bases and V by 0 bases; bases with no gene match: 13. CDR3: CASSQDLSLAGFSSTDTQYF. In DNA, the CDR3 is TGCGCCAGCAGCCAAGATTTAAGCCTAGCGGGGTTTTCTAGCACAGATACGCAGTATTTT.

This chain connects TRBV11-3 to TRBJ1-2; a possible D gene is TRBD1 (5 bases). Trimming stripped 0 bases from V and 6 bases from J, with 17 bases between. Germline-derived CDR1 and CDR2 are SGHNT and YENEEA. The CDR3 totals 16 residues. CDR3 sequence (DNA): TGTGCCAGCAGCTTAGAGCCCATCGGGGGAAGACATGGCTACACCTTC. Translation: CASSLEPIGGRHGYTF.